The 32 T cell receptor beta chains presented below share a single source sample, sequenced in a study of brain T cells in children with intractable seizures. Produced via immunoSEQ multiplex PCR; TCRdb's table is partial and in-frame only. The data contain 80,000 or so clones, approximately 94% of them singletons. Sequenced here: peripheral blood, sampled at surgery. All receptors derive from a boy less than two years old with tuberous sclerosis and intractable seizures.

This chain's CDR3 is CATPGWEADTGELFF. CDR3 sequence (DNA): TGTGCCACCCCAGGGTGGGAGGCGGACACCGGGGAGCTGTTTTTT. The chain uses TRBV24-1 and TRBJ2-2; D is possibly TRBD2 (6 bases). The CDR3 contains 15 residues. The germline V gene has CDR1 KGHDR and CDR2 SFDVKD. V gave up 9 bases and J gave up 3 bases, with 16 bases separating them.

The chain carries TRBV4-2 and TRBJ2-1; 12 bases are a match to TRBD2. V lost 1 base and J lost 0; bases outside the gene matches: 7. The CDR3 is made up of 19 amino acids. Germline CDR1 and CDR2: LGHNA and YNFKEQ. The CDR3 sequence is CASSQVLAGGFSSYNEQFF. CDR3 nucleotides: TGTGCCAGCAGCCAAGTACTAGCGGGAGGCTTTAGCTCCTACAATGAGCAGTTCTTC.

The V gene is TRBV25-1, the J gene TRBJ2-1, with a tentative D call TRBD2 (5 bases). The germline gives CDR1 MGHDK, CDR2 SYGVNS. This CDR3 is 14 amino acids long. Trimming pared 7 bases from V and 0 bases from J, leaving 10 bases between. CDR3 DNA sequence: TGTGCCAGCACGACTACGGGCTCCTACAATGAGCAGTTCTTC. Protein product: CASTTTGSYNEQFF.

The gene calls are TRBV30 and TRBJ2-3; D is perhaps TRBD2 (5 bases). V lost 0 bases and J 0 bases, leaving 10 bases between the germline ends. The CDR3 length is 15 residues. Germline V gene sequence: CDR1 GTSNPN, CDR2 SVGIG (reference sequence). The CDR3 region is CAWSVTRGSTDTQYF. The CDR3, as DNA: TGTGCCTGGAGTGTAACCCGCGGGAGCACAGATACGCAGTATTTT.

The rearrangement uses TRBV7-9 and TRBJ2-6; D uncertain. The germline gives CDR1 SEHNR, CDR2 FQNEAQ (reference sequence). The CDR3 is made up of 17 amino acids. V was pared by 3 bases and J by 2 bases, with 14 bases between. The CDR3 sequence is CASSFNSRRPGANVLTF. The CDR3 coding sequence is TGTGCCAGCAGCTTCAATTCTCGCAGACCTGGGGCCAACGTCCTGACTTTC.

The chain couples TRBV5-1 to TRBJ1-2; D unresolved. This CDR3 is built from 15 residues. Germline V gene data show CDR1 as SGHRS and CDR2 as YFSETQ. Trimming left V 0 bases short and J 4 bases short, with 13 bases between. The CDR3 reads CASSLASTEGYGYTF. CDR3 DNA sequence: TGCGCCAGCAGCTTGGCATCCACAGAAGGCTATGGCTACACCTTC. Filled out from reference TRBV5-1 and TRBJ1-2, the complete variable domain reads KAGVTQTPRYLIKTRGQQVTLSCSPISGHRSVSWYQQTPGQGLQFLFEYFSETQRNKGNFPGRFSGRQFSNSRSEMNVSTLELGDSALYLCASSLASTEGYGYTFGSGTRLTVV.

The J gene is TRBJ1-5, the V gene TRBV25-1; D gene ambiguous. The CDR3 is made up of 14 amino acids. The germline V gene encodes CDR1 MGHDK and CDR2 SYGVNS. Deletions cut 3 bases from V and 3 bases from J, with 9 bases between. CDR3 coding DNA: TGTGCCAGCAGTGAGCCGGGCCCCAATCAGCCCCAGCATTTT. Protein product: CASSEPGPNQPQHF. Filled out from reference TRBV25-1 and TRBJ1-5, the complete variable domain reads EADIYQTPRYLVIGTGKKITLECSQTMGHDKMYWYQQDPGMELHLIHYSYGVNSTEKGDLSSESTVSRIRTEHFPLTLESARPSHTSQYLCASSEPGPNQPQHFGDGTRLSIL.

The V call is TRBV6-6, the J call TRBJ2-7; D call uncertain. CDR1 and CDR2 (germline): MNHNY, SVGAGI (reference sequence). There are 15 residues in the CDR3. Trimming stripped 0 bases from V and 3 bases from J, with 12 bases between. CDR3 sequence reads: CASSYSWSANYEQYF. CDR3 coding DNA: TGTGCCAGCAGTTACTCGTGGTCGGCGAACTACGAGCAGTACTTC.

The chain couples TRBV5-1 to TRBJ1-2; the D is unclear. The V and J ends lost 0 bases and 4 bases respectively, with 13 bases between them. The germline CDR1 and CDR2 sequences are SGHRS and YFSETQ. This CDR3 is 15 amino acids long. The DNA of the CDR3 is TGCGCCAGCAGCTTGGCGGTGGGCGGACCCTATGGCTACACCTTC. Residues: CASSLAVGGPYGYTF.

The gene calls are TRBV18 and TRBJ2-1; D is perhaps TRBD2 (6 bases). The V end lost 2 bases, the J end lost 7 bases, and 27 bases lay between the germline ends. Per germline, CDR1 KGHSH and CDR2 LQKENI. This CDR3 comprises 19 residues. CDR3 coding DNA: TGTGCCAGCTCACCAGGGCTAGATTTAAGTGGGAGGTCCTGGAATGAGCAGTTCTTC. Protein sequence: CASSPGLDLSGRSWNEQFF.

This clone was recorded once. The gene calls are TRBV19 and TRBJ2-1; tentatively, D is TRBD2 (6 bases). The V and J ends lost 3 bases and 1 base respectively, with 10 bases between them. The CDR3 runs to 15 residues. CDR1 is LNHDA, CDR2 SQIVND, per germline (reference sequence). CDR3 residues: CASSILAQSYNEQFF. The DNA of the CDR3 is TGTGCCAGTAGTATTCTAGCGCAATCCTACAATGAGCAGTTCTTC.

In this sample, this clone turned up once. The CDR3 sequence: CASKLTEPNTEAFF. The CDR3 DNA reads TGTGCCAGTAAACTTACAGAACCGAACACTGAAGCTTTCTTT. This chain links TRBV7-9 with TRBJ1-1; D ambiguous. The CDR3 has 14 amino acids. V lost 9 bases and J 1 base, leaving 15 bases between the germline ends. Germline CDR1 is SEHNR and CDR2 is FQNEAQ (reference sequence).

The rearrangement joins TRBV4-2 to TRBJ2-3; TRBD2 matches at 10 bases. The CDR3 has 18 amino acids. The germline V gene has CDR1 LGHNA and CDR2 YNFKEQ. J was trimmed by 0 bases and V by 0 bases; bases with no gene match: 6. The DNA for the CDR3 is TGTGCCAGCAGCCAAGATCTAGCGGGGGTCGATAGCACAGATACGCAGTATTTT. Translated: CASSQDLAGVDSTDTQYF.

Worth noting for this clone: Other DNA sequences of this sample code for an identical CDR3. The V and J genes are TRBV19 and TRBJ2-7; weak D call: TRBD2 (5 bases). CDR1 is LNHDA, CDR2 SQIVND, per germline (reference sequence). Trimming removed 0 bases from V and 3 bases from J, with 9 bases in between. CDR3 length equals 14 residues. The CDR3 loop reads CASSIDRGGYEQYF. The CDR3 DNA is TGTGCCAGTAGTATAGATCGGGGTGGCTACGAGCAGTACTTC.

The chain employs TRBV2 and TRBJ2-5; 9 bases fit TRBD1. V trimming: 11 bases; J trimming: 6 bases; junction bases outside the gene matches: 13. In germline, CDR1 is SNHLY, CDR2 FYNNEI. CDR3 size: 14 residues. CDR3 sequence (DNA): TGTGCCGGTATCGAGGACAGGGGTTCACAGACCCAGTACTTC. This encodes CAGIEDRGSQTQYF. Combining the CDR3 with reference TRBV2 and TRBJ2-5 gives the whole variable domain EPEVTQTPSHQVTQMGQEVILRCVPISNHLYFYWYRQILGQKVEFLVSFYNNEISEKSEIFDDQFSVERPDGSNFTLKIRSTKLEDSAMYFCAGIEDRGSQTQYFGPGTRLLVL.

The chain joins TRBV2 to TRBJ2-2; no reliable D call. Germline assignment: CDR1 SNHLY and CDR2 FYNNEI. V lost 8 bases and J 1 base, leaving 17 bases between the germline ends. The CDR3 consists of 16 residues. The chain's CDR3 is CASRQAFGRNTGELFF. The CDR3 DNA is TGTGCCAGCCGCCAGGCATTCGGAAGGAACACCGGGGAGCTGTTTTTT.

This clone was picked up one time. The chain recombines TRBV18 with TRBJ1-4, with 8 bases identical to TRBD1. Germline V gene data show CDR1 as KGHSH and CDR2 as LQKENI. V was pared by 6 bases and J by 6 bases, with 9 bases of the junction left unmatched. This CDR3 has 15 amino acids. CDR3 bases: TGTGCCAGCTCTCAACAGGGGGTGGCATATGAAAAACTGTTTTTT. The encoded protein is CASSQQGVAYEKLFF.

This chain uses TRBV4-1 with TRBJ2-7, with TRBD2 identical over 8 bases. V lost 1 base, J lost 2 bases, and 10 bases stayed unmatched. Germline V gene lookup returns CDR1 MGHRA and CDR2 YSYEKL. This CDR3 region has 17 residues. DNA of the CDR3: TGCGCCAGCAGCCAAGGGGGCCTCGAGCGGGAGACCTACGAGCAGTACTTC. As protein: CASSQGGLERETYEQYF.

On this clone: This specimen includes other DNA sequences encoding the same CDR3. The CDR3 region is CASSLTVNTEAFF. The DNA for the CDR3 is TGTGCCAGCAGTTTGACCGTGAACACTGAAGCTTTCTTT. The chain employs TRBV27 and TRBJ1-1, with D uncertain. V was shortened by 3 bases and J by 0 bases, with 5 bases between the two germline ends. There are 13 residues in the CDR3. Germline assignment: CDR1 MNHEY and CDR2 SMNVEV (reference sequence).

This chain connects TRBV3-1 (or the pseudogene TRBV3-2) to TRBJ2-1; no firm D call. V lost 3 bases and J 3 bases, leaving 9 bases between the germline ends. The germline gives CDR1 LGHDT, CDR2 YNNKEL (reference sequence). The CDR3 is 14 amino acids. The CDR3 is CASSQSDGYNEQFF. The CDR3 DNA reads TGTGCCAGCAGCCAGAGCGACGGCTACAATGAGCAGTTCTTC.

This sequence joins TRBV6-5 and TRBJ1-2; possible D gene TRBD1, 5 bases. The CDR3 spans 15 residues. Germline CDR1 and CDR2: MNHEY and SVGAGI. The V end lost 0 bases, the J end lost 3 bases, and 11 bases lay between the germline ends. The DNA for the CDR3 is TGTGCCAGCAGTTACTCGATCCCGACAGACTATGGCTACACCTTC. This encodes CASSYSIPTDYGYTF.

This chain connects TRBV30 to TRBJ2-7; D perhaps matches TRBD1 (6 bases). V was pared by 2 bases and J by 0 bases, with 8 bases between. Germline assignment: CDR1 GTSNPN and CDR2 SVGIG (reference sequence). This CDR3 has 13 residues. The CDR3, as DNA: TGTGCCTGGAGTCGGGACACCTCCTACGAGCAGTACTTC. This gives the protein CAWSRDTSYEQYF.

V usage is TRBV6-5 and J usage is TRBJ2-7; D is unresolved. V was pared by 2 bases and J by 5 bases, with 19 bases between. The CDR3 is 16 residues long. Germline-derived CDR1 and CDR2 are MNHEY and SVGAGI. The CDR3 reads CASSYGVRAAVNEQYF. DNA for the CDR3: TGTGCCAGCAGTTACGGGGTTAGGGCGGCGGTCAACGAGCAGTACTTC.

V gene TRBV27 combines with J gene TRBJ1-4, with D possibly TRBD1 on 6 matching bases. The CDR3 runs to 14 residues. Trimming cost V 4 bases and J 4 bases, with 10 bases left between them. Germline assignment: CDR1 MNHEY and CDR2 SMNVEV (reference sequence). The CDR3 sequence: CASSSLGGNEKLFF. Written as DNA, the CDR3 is TGTGCCAGCAGTTCTCTAGGGGGTAATGAAAAACTGTTTTTT.

The chain employs TRBV6-2 or TRBV6-3 and TRBJ1-5; D uncertain. This CDR3 is built from 14 residues. V gave up 4 bases and J gave up 4 bases, with 11 bases separating them. CDR1 and CDR2 from the germline V gene are MNHEY and SVGEGT. The CDR3 region is CASSWLTMNQPQHF. Written as DNA, the CDR3 is TGTGCCAGCAGTTGGTTGACGATGAATCAGCCCCAGCATTTT.

The V gene is TRBV6-1, the J gene TRBJ2-5, with TRBD1 matching over 8 bases. J gave up 0 bases and V 2 bases, and 26 bases lay outside the gene matches. Looked up from germline, CDR1 is MNHNS and CDR2 is SASEGT. The CDR3 sequence is 23 residues long. CDR3 DNA: TGTGCCAGCAGTGAAAACCCCCCCAGGGGGCGACTTGCTCTAGACTTGTACCAAGAGACCCAGTACTTC. Translation gives CASSENPPRGRLALDLYQETQYF.

This sequence joins TRBV4-2 and TRBJ2-7; no reliable D call. The CDR3 has 15 amino acids. V lost 1 base to trimming and J lost 2 bases, with 12 bases between them. Germline CDR1 and CDR2: LGHNA and YNFKEQ. CDR3 coding DNA: TGTGCCAGCAGCCAAGGACATCTGGATCCCTACGAGCAGTACTTC. Protein product: CASSQGHLDPYEQYF.

The V gene is TRBV27, the J gene TRBJ2-3, with TRBD2 matching 7 bases. V shed 8 bases and J 0 bases; nucleotides not matched to a gene: 2. The CDR3 is 13 residues long. The germline V gene has CDR1 MNHEY and CDR2 SMNVEV (reference sequence). The chain's CDR3 is CASGTTSTDTQYF. CDR3 sequence (DNA): TGTGCCAGCGGGACTACTAGCACAGATACGCAGTATTTT.

This chain connects TRBV19 to TRBJ1-1; TRBD1 is a possible D gene (5 bases). The CDR3 is 13 amino acids. The germline V gene encodes CDR1 LNHDA and CDR2 SQIVND (reference sequence). The V gene lost 3 bases and the J gene lost 4 bases, with 9 bases spanning the gap. The CDR3 coding sequence is TGTGCCAGTAGTATCGGGGGGTCCACTGAAGCTTTCTTT. As protein: CASSIGGSTEAFF.

This rearrangement joins TRBV5-1 to TRBJ1-5; D remains unclear. Germline V lookup: CDR1 SGHRS, CDR2 YFSETQ. V dropped 0 bases and J dropped 6 bases, with 7 bases sitting between them. The CDR3 loop spans 13 amino acids. The CDR3 nucleotides are TGCGCCAGCAGCTTGGAAGGCACTCAGCCCCAGCATTTT. Protein: CASSLEGTQPQHF.

The rearrangement joins TRBV14 to TRBJ2-7; TRBD1 or TRBD2 may be the D gene (5 bases each). Germline loops: CDR1 SGHDN, CDR2 FVKESK. V lost 1 base and J lost 5, with 15 bases in between. The CDR3 contains 15 residues. The CDR3 sequence is CASSQGGRDAHEQYF. The CDR3 coding sequence is TGTGCCAGCAGCCAAGGGGGGAGAGATGCCCACGAGCAGTACTTC.

The chain links TRBV19 to TRBJ1-2, with D possibly matching TRBD1 (6 bases). This CDR3 is built from 14 residues. Germline V gene sequence: CDR1 LNHDA, CDR2 SQIVND (reference sequence). V was trimmed by 1 base and J by 4 bases, leaving 10 bases between them. In nucleotides, the CDR3 is TGTGCCAGTAGTATAGGAGACAGGATCTATGGCTACACCTTC. Residues: CASSIGDRIYGYTF.